One T cell receptor beta chain is described in this entry. The sample is drawn from a study of shared T cell receptors in the human thymus. TCRdb's table, derived via immunoSEQ multiplex PCR, lists solely in-frame clones and lacks some. The sample lists hundreds of thousands of clones, 88% occurring once. CDR3 length equals 17 residues. CDR1 is LGHNT and CDR2 is FRNRAP in the germline V gene. Unmatched junction bases numbered 11, after V lost 4 bases and J lost 3 bases. Separately, the same data were catalogued under a study of human thymus T cells.

The chain recombines TRBV12-5 with TRBJ2-3; 9 nucleotides align to TRBD1. The sample consisted of thymocytes. The receptor's source is a boy under two years old with a congenital heart defect. CDR3 sequence (DNA): TGTGCTAGTGGTTCGAACCTCCGGGACAGGGAGACAGATACGCAGTATTTT. Amino acids: CASGSNLRDRETDTQYF.